The 26 T cell receptor beta chains below come from one sample, sequenced in a study of spatial heterogeneity in lung cancer. General study results and limits: Tumor mutation count correlated with how many alpha and beta TCRs expanded intratumorally.

A single record per CDR3 protein comes from TCRdb applying MiXCR to the 5' RACE reads. The sample shows tens of thousands of distinct CDR3 sequences, 4.8% of them seen only once. Stated time point: sample taken at primary tumor resection. Antigens for these TCRs are unknown. This material consisted of lung tumor tissue, taken at surgery. The receptors stem from a male donor with early-stage non-small cell lung cancer.

This clonotype was found a few times. This sequence joins TRBV7-9 and TRBJ2-2, with 7 nucleotides matching TRBD2. CDR1 is SEHNR, CDR2 FQNEAQ, per germline (reference sequence). CDR3 length: 15 residues. Trimming removed 11 bases from V and 4 bases from J; junction bases left unmatched: 13. The CDR3 reads CALSRAGEVTGELFF. The CDR3 DNA reads as TGTGCCCTCAGTCGGGCGGGAGAAGTCACCGGGGAGCTGTTTTTT.

This clonotype was recorded at least ten times. V is TRBV7-8 and J is TRBJ2-3; no clear D gene. Germline lookup yields CDR1 SGHVS and CDR2 FQNEAQ. There are 15 residues in the CDR3. The V and J ends lost 5 bases and 2 bases respectively, with 14 bases between them. In nucleotides, the CDR3 is TGTGCCAGCAGCGCCTACCGTAGGATCACAGATACGCAGTATTTT. Protein sequence: CASSAYRRITDTQYF.

This clonotype was observed many times. J is TRBJ2-2 and V is TRBV6-5; no clear D. With 2 bases removed from V and 4 bases from J, the gap between germline ends came to 11 bases. This CDR3 contains 15 residues. Germline loops: CDR1 MNHEY, CDR2 SVGAGI. CDR3 residues: CASSYAVGGTGELFF. The DNA for the CDR3 is TGTGCCAGCAGTTACGCAGTGGGCGGCACCGGGGAGCTGTTTTTT.

This clonotype was recorded many times. The genes are TRBV7-2 and TRBJ2-5; D might be TRBD1 (5 bases). The CDR3 spans 16 residues. Trimming removed 3 bases from V and 2 bases from J, with 16 bases in between. Germline values: CDR1 SGHTA, CDR2 FQGNSA. The CDR3 reads CASSFMGLYQQETQYF. The CDR3 DNA follows: TGTGCCAGCAGCTTCATGGGGCTCTACCAACAAGAGACCCAGTACTTC.

This clonotype was seen more than once but under ten times. The chain couples TRBV7-3 to TRBJ2-1, with D unresolved. This CDR3 is built from 13 residues. V gave up 5 bases and J gave up 5 bases, with 10 bases separating them. Germline assignment: CDR1 SGHTA and CDR2 FQGTGA. The CDR3 region has the DNA TGTGCCAGCAGCAAAGGGATGCACAATGAGCAGTTCTTC. This encodes CASSKGMHNEQFF. The complete variable domain, with remaining parts taken from reference TRBV7-3 and TRBJ2-1, reads GAGVSQTPSNKVTEKGKYVELRCDPISGHTALYWYRQSLGQGPEFLIYFQGTGAADDSGLPNDRFFAVRPEGSVSTLKIQRTERGDSAVYLCASSKGMHNEQFFGPGTRLTVL.

This clonotype was observed at least ten times. This chain joins TRBV7-6 and TRBJ2-3, with D possibly being TRBD1 or TRBD2 (6 bases each). CDR3 length: 14 amino acids. Germline V gene sequence: CDR1 SGHVS, CDR2 FNYEAQ. The germline V and J ends were trimmed by 10 bases and 3 bases, with 17 bases remaining between them. The CDR3 reads CATRLGGNTDTQYF. DNA for the CDR3: TGTGCCACCCGCTTGGGGGGCAATACAGATACGCAGTATTTT.

This clonotype has ten or more counts. The chain couples TRBV5-1 to TRBJ2-1, with D maybe TRBD2 (5 bases). The V end was cut by 2 bases, the J end by 4 bases, with 13 bases between. The CDR3 spans 15 residues. Germline CDR1 reads SGHRS; CDR2 reads YFSETQ. In DNA form, the CDR3 reads TGCGCCAGCAGCTTCCAGCGGCCTCAATACAATGAGCAGTTCTTC. This sequence encodes CASSFQRPQYNEQFF.

The rearrangement links TRBV18 to TRBJ2-7, with D hard to call. Trimming stripped 6 bases from V and 3 bases from J, with 9 bases between. The CDR3 runs 12 residues. Looked up from germline, CDR1 is KGHSH and CDR2 is LQKENI. CDR3 region: CASSRIDYEQYF. The CDR3 DNA follows: TGTGCCAGCTCGCGGATCGACTACGAGCAGTACTTC. The full variable domain, with the rest looked up from reference TRBV18 and TRBJ2-7, is NAGVMQNPRHLVRRRGQEARLRCSPMKGHSHVYWYRQLPEEGLKFMVYLQKENIIDESGMPKERFSAEFPKEGPSILRIQQVVRGDSAAYFCASSRIDYEQYFGPGTRLTVT.

This clonotype was found a few times. V and J are TRBV18 and TRBJ2-5; tentatively, D is TRBD1 (5 bases). CDR1 and CDR2 from the germline V gene are KGHSH and LQKENI. This CDR3 spans 13 amino acids. Trimming removed 7 bases at V and 0 bases at J, with 9 bases between. DNA for the CDR3: TGTGCCAGCTTTCAGGGAAACCAAGAGACCCAGTACTTC. This codes for CASFQGNQETQYF. The complete variable domain, with remaining parts taken from reference TRBV18 and TRBJ2-5, reads NAGVMQNPRHLVRRRGQEARLRCSPMKGHSHVYWYRQLPEEGLKFMVYLQKENIIDESGMPKERFSAEFPKEGPSILRIQQVVRGDSAAYFCASFQGNQETQYFGPGTRLLVL.

At least ten counts were recorded for this clonotype. The chain combines TRBV28 with TRBJ1-5; no firm D call. Trimming removed 10 bases from V and 6 bases from J, with 7 bases in between. Germline-derived CDR1 and CDR2 are MDHEN and SYDVKM. The CDR3 length is 10 residues. CDR3: CATLAQPQHF. The DNA for the CDR3 is TGTGCCACCCTAGCTCAGCCCCAGCATTTT.

This clonotype showed up many times. This chain links TRBV7-9 with TRBJ2-3; D is undetermined. V lost 3 bases and J 6 bases, leaving 10 bases between the germline ends. Germline loops: CDR1 SEHNR, CDR2 FQNEAQ (reference sequence). The CDR3 extends over 13 amino acids. The CDR3 DNA reads TGTGCCAGCAGCTTTGGTTTGACGGATACGCAGTATTTT. The encoded protein is CASSFGLTDTQYF. Full variable domain (outside the CDR3, taken from reference TRBV7-9 and TRBJ2-3): DTGVSQNPRHKITKRGQNVTFRCDPISEHNRLYWYRQTLGQGPEFLTYFQNEAQLEKSRLLSDRFSAERPKGSFSTLEIQRTEQGDSAMYLCASSFGLTDTQYFGPGTRLTVL.

This clonotype came up a few times. This rearrangement joins TRBV28 to TRBJ2-1; perhaps TRBD1 as D (6 bases). V dropped 3 bases and J dropped 9 bases, with 12 bases sitting between them. There are 13 residues in the CDR3. Germline V gives CDR1 MDHEN, CDR2 SYDVKM. CDR3 sequence: CASSFLLGGEQFF. The CDR3, as DNA: TGTGCCAGCAGTTTCCTCTTAGGGGGTGAGCAGTTCTTC.

The table lists this clonotype with many counts. One end of the junction fails to match germline, which may point to a read error. The J gene is TRBJ1-2, the V gene TRBV24-1; no firm D call. This CDR3 contains 9 residues. The germline CDR1 and CDR2 sequences are KGHDR and SFDVKD. The CDR3 DNA is TGTGCCACCAGTGATTTTAAGCCCTTC. Translation: CATSDFKPF.

There are a few counts of this clonotype. The chain joins TRBV27 to TRBJ2-1; no firm D call. Germline V gene sequence: CDR1 MNHEY, CDR2 SMNVEV (reference sequence). V lost 6 bases and J 3 bases, leaving 18 bases between the germline ends. This CDR3 contains 16 residues. CDR3 sequence reads: CASSRRNKALYNEQFF. CDR3 nucleotides: TGTGCCAGCAGCCGCCGGAACAAGGCCCTCTACAATGAGCAGTTCTTC.

Ten or more counts support this clonotype. V is TRBV7-2 and J is TRBJ2-3; possible D gene TRBD2, 6 bases. With 4 bases removed from V and 5 bases from J, the gap between germline ends came to 10 bases. Germline V lookup: CDR1 SGHTA, CDR2 FQGNSA. The CDR3 is 13 amino acids. The CDR3 loop reads CASSYGREDTQYF. The CDR3 region has the DNA TGTGCCAGCAGCTACGGGCGGGAAGATACGCAGTATTTT.

The sample holds many counts of this clonotype. V and J are TRBV6-6 and TRBJ1-5, with D possibly matching TRBD1 (5 bases). Trimming stripped 2 bases from V and 5 bases from J, with 16 bases between. The CDR3 is 16 amino acids. From germline, CDR1 is MNHNY and CDR2 SVGAGI (reference sequence). The CDR3 DNA is TGTGCCAGCAGTTACGGAGGGGAGGGGAGGCATCAGCCCCAGCATTTT. Amino acid sequence: CASSYGGEGRHQPQHF.

This clonotype was counted many times. The chain couples TRBV2 to TRBJ2-4; maybe TRBD1 (6 bases). The CDR3 covers 16 residues. CDR1 and CDR2 from the germline V gene are SNHLY and FYNNEI. The V gene lost 3 bases and the J gene lost 2 bases, with 14 bases spanning the gap. The CDR3 nucleotides are TGTGCCAGCAGTGAGGGACCTACAGGGACCAAAAACATTCAGTACTTC. Residues: CASSEGPTGTKNIQYF.

This clonotype was seen many times. The V call is TRBV9, the J call TRBJ2-3, with TRBD2 matching 9 bases. After removal of 0 bases from V and 6 bases from J, the junction contained 8 bases not matched to a gene. Germline V gene sequence: CDR1 SGDLS, CDR2 YYNGEE. The CDR3 is made up of 16 amino acids. CDR3 sequence reads: CASSVGLAGSEDTQYF. The CDR3 coding sequence is TGTGCCAGCAGCGTAGGTCTAGCGGGGTCAGAGGATACGCAGTATTTT.

This clonotype was picked up a small number of times. The V gene is TRBV29-1, the J gene TRBJ2-7; 8 bases line up with TRBD1. Per the germline V gene, CDR1 is SQVTM and CDR2 is ANQGSEA. This CDR3 has 12 residues. V shed 6 bases, J shed 4 bases, and the junction held 5 bases outside the gene matches. CDR3 in amino acids: CSVRRGRYEQYF. The CDR3 DNA is TGCAGCGTGCGCAGGGGGCGGTACGAGCAGTACTTC.

The genes are TRBV5-1 and TRBJ2-5, with TRBD2 identical over 7 bases. The CDR3 totals 16 residues. J was trimmed by 2 bases and V by 4 bases; bases with no gene match: 11. CDR1 SGHRS and CDR2 YFSETQ come from the germline V gene. Here the CDR3 reads CASSQGGGEGQETQYF. CDR3 in DNA: TGCGCCAGCAGCCAGGGCGGGGGAGAGGGTCAAGAGACCCAGTACTTC.

This clonotype was counted ten times or more. The J gene is TRBJ2-7, the V gene TRBV5-4; 12 nucleotides match TRBD2. J lost 3 bases, V lost 3 bases, and 13 bases had no gene match. Germline V gives CDR1 SGHNT, CDR2 YYREEE (reference sequence). The CDR3 is 18 residues long. Here the CDR3 DNA reads TGTGCCAGCAGCTCCGGAACACTAGCGGGAGGCCCCGACTACGAGCAGTACTTC. Translated: CASSSGTLAGGPDYEQYF.

In its sample, this clonotype was seen many times. The rearrangement links TRBV21-1 to TRBJ2-1; the table assigns TRBD2, which was not confirmed against the DNA. TRBV21-1 is labeled a pseudogene. The CDR3 consists of 20 residues. The CDR3 DNA sequence: TGTGCCAGCAGCAAAGCGCTTTGGAACCTAGCGGGAGGAATCCACAATGAGCAGTTCTTC. This codes for CASSKALWNLAGGIHNEQFF.

This clonotype was picked up many times. The chain recombines TRBV7-9 with TRBJ2-5; TRBD1 matches 8 bases. J was trimmed by 5 bases and V by 5 bases; bases with no gene match: 10. Germline V lookup: CDR1 SEHNR, CDR2 FQNEAQ (reference sequence). The CDR3 contains 15 residues. The CDR3 sequence: CASSGRTGRSETQYF. CDR3 DNA: TGTGCCAGCAGCGGGCGGACAGGGAGAAGCGAGACCCAGTACTTC.

This clonotype was found many times. V gene TRBV19 combines with J gene TRBJ2-2, with D hard to call. Germline V lookup: CDR1 LNHDA, CDR2 SQIVND (reference sequence). The CDR3 runs 16 residues. V lost 4 bases and J lost 0, with 12 bases in between. The CDR3 nucleotides are TGTGCCAGTAGTACCCTGGACGGTTCGAACACCGGGGAGCTGTTTTTT. It is translated as CASSTLDGSNTGELFF.

This clonotype was recorded many times. The chain uses TRBV6-2 or TRBV6-3 and TRBJ2-1; the D is unclear. V was clipped by 6 bases and J by 1 base, with 10 bases between them. The CDR3 consists of 14 residues. CDR1 is MNHEY and CDR2 is SVGEGT in the germline V gene. In nucleotides, the CDR3 is TGTGCCAGCAGCAACTCCCGGTCCTACAATGAGCAGTTCTTC. It translates to CASSNSRSYNEQFF.

For this clonotype: The junction does not match germline at one end; this may be a read error. CDR3 sequence (DNA): TGTGCCAGCAGCTTAGGAAGCGGGAGCCCAGATACGCAGGATTTT. Translated: CASSLGSGSPDTQDF. The chain couples TRBV11-2 to TRBJ2-3; 8 bases fit TRBD2. CDR1 is SGHAT, CDR2 FQNNGV, per germline. The CDR3 consists of 15 residues.